The T cell receptor beta chain described here comes from a study of blood T cell repertoires in COVID-19. The assay was immunoSEQ multiplex PCR, and TCRdb's table has in-frame clones only and misses some. The table shows hundreds of thousands of clones, with roughly 86% occurring only once. The receptor was isolated from a man in his sixties or seventies with acute or convalescent COVID-19. Specimen: peripheral blood.

The CDR3 loop reads CASSLAISGGAGDTQYF. CDR3 DNA sequence: TGTGCCAGCAGCTTGGCCATTAGCGGGGGGGCCGGGGATACGCAGTATTTT. V gene TRBV5-4 combines with J gene TRBJ2-3, with 11 positions matching TRBD2. The V and J ends lost 0 bases and 6 bases, in that order; junction bases with no gene match: 9. The CDR3 covers 17 residues. Germline V lookup: CDR1 SGHNT, CDR2 YYREEE (reference sequence).